This is a list of T cell receptor beta chains from one sample in a study of identical twins. Using its own MiXCR run on the 5' RACE reads, TCRdb lists one record per CDR3 protein. The profile shows some 500,000 distinct CDR3 sequences, 11% to 15% of them singletons. These data were likewise used in another study, on yellow fever vaccine responses in identical twins.

The sequencing input was CD4+ T cells sorted from blood. The receptor set was obtained from a woman between 18 and 30 years old in good health. Both conserved end residues are trimmed from each CDR3. Each record gives: CDR3 protein, clone size, V gene. Expanded clones are given a class, and other clones once, few, many or no size at all.

CDR3 protein: SAEQRGTDTQY
clone size: NA
V gene: TRBV20-1

CDR3 protein: ASSLGQGRTEQY
clone size: few
V gene: TRBV7-8

CDR3 protein: ASSLALNSQETQY
clone size: few
V gene: TRBV7-6

CDR3 protein: ASSLIAGGISYEQY
clone size: few
V gene: TRBV7-2

CDR3 protein: ASSNPGPNEQF
clone size: few
V gene: TRBV3-1

CDR3 protein: SARNGNSPLH
clone size: many
V gene: TRBV20-1

CDR3 protein: ASTPNPGQGNTGELF
clone size: NA
V gene: TRBV12-3/TRBV12-4

CDR3 protein: ASSSGTYNEQF
clone size: many
V gene: TRBV5-1

CDR3 protein: SATPQGNTGELF
clone size: NA
V gene: TRBV29-1

CDR3 protein: ATGRGFSNQPQH
clone size: few
V gene: TRBV6-1

CDR3 protein: ASSRDRGNYEQY
clone size: NA
V gene: TRBV7-2